This T cell receptor beta chain was observed in a study of early T cells in non-severe SARS-CoV-2 infection. Study-wide background: Unsorted whole-blood RNA was sequenced in bulk, leaving chains unpaired.

The TCR library protocol attached unique molecular identifiers to the individual cDNA molecules. TCRdb fed the 5' RACE reads into MiXCR, producing one record per CDR3 protein. The table has around 28,000 distinct CDR3 sequences, 5.3% seen once. The germline V gene encodes CDR1 LGHDT and CDR2 YNNKEL (reference sequence). The length of the CDR3 is 13 residues. Trimming removed 6 bases at V and 4 bases at J, with 12 bases between. The chain links TRBV3-1 to TRBJ2-5; D is possibly TRBD2 (5 bases). The source of this sequence is an adult who was a healthcare worker with PCR-confirmed SARS-CoV-2 infection or an uninfected control (not recorded which). Sequencing was performed on whole blood. The chain's CDR3 is CASSRPGGETQYF. The CDR3 DNA reads as TGTGCCAGCAGTCGGCCTGGAGGAGAGACCCAGTACTTC.